This T cell receptor (beta chain) emerged from a study of CD8 T cells in ankylosing spondylitis. Libraries for TCR beta were made by quantitative 5'-RACE with molecular barcodes. One entry per CDR3 protein results from TCRdb running MiXCR on the 5' RACE reads. The sample comprises approximately 540,000 distinct CDR3 sequences, roughly an eighth of which are singletons, and under 7.5% rests with the top ten. Findings and caveats of the study: Disease-linked clones proved CD8+ and comparatively uncommon in peripheral blood. For ankylosing spondylitis blood, a TCR beta motif of 7 to 9 highly homologous variants appeared characteristic. Disease-linked clones reportedly showed significant enrichment in matched ankylosing spondylitis synovial fluid. Some motif variants had been reported before (in reactive arthritis synovial fluid and blood).

Trimming shortened V by 4 bases and J by 2 bases, and 15 bases separated the two germline ends. The CDR3 runs 15 residues. Germline values: CDR1 SGHRS, CDR2 YFSETQ. In regard to this clonotype: Its antigen remains unidentified.

The origin of this receptor is a male donor with ankylosing spondylitis. V gene TRBV5-1 combines with J gene TRBJ1-1; TRBD1 might be the D (6 bases). The material sequenced was blood, either unsorted or a sorted T cell fraction (not recorded which). Written as DNA, the CDR3 is TGCGCCAGCAGCCCGCTAGGGGGGGGCAACACTGAAGCTTTCTTT. Translation gives CASSPLGGGNTEAFF. The whole variable domain, remainder taken from reference TRBV5-1 and TRBJ1-1, is KAGVTQTPRYLIKTRGQQVTLSCSPISGHRSVSWYQQTPGQGLQFLFEYFSETQRNKGNFPGRFSGRQFSNSRSEMNVSTLELGDSALYLCASSPLGGGNTEAFFGQGTRLTVV.